This TCR beta chain was sequenced in a study of T cell responses to AZD1222 COVID-19 vaccine. The overall study: Analyses pooled second doses at about 4 or about 12 weeks.

V was clipped by 5 bases and J by 2 bases; unmatched bases: 13. The CDR3 has 17 amino acids. The assay was immunoSEQ multiplex PCR, and TCRdb's table has in-frame clones only and misses some. The data show approximately 110,000 clones, roughly 91% seen once. J is TRBJ1-2 and V is TRBV5-3, with 9 positions matching TRBD1. TRBV5-3 is designated an ORF whose function remains uncertain. The TCR sequence derives from an adult in good health. The sequencing here drew on peripheral blood, taken on day 0 of AZD1222 vaccination. CDR3 residues: CARRARARDRVNYGYTF. CDR3 DNA: TGTGCCAGAAGGGCAAGGGCCAGGGACAGGGTAAACTATGGCTACACCTTC.